The clone carrying this TCR beta chain was seen more than once but under ten times. These data belong to a study of response to subunit inactivated influenza vaccine. The germline CDR1 and CDR2 sequences are DFQATT and SNEGSKA (reference sequence). V lost 2 bases, J lost 4 bases, and 8 bases lay in between. The CDR3 has 12 residues. MiXCR was run by TCRdb on the RT-PCR reads, yielding one entry per CDR3 protein. Of about 570,000 distinct CDR3 sequences listed, about 11% are singletons. The same specimen was also included in a second study, on T cells expressing NK-cell markers. As that study records: Beta-chain TCR cDNA was generated via 5'RACE template switching with UMIs. These clonotypes, the leaders elsewhere, also led the CD3+CD56-NKG2C+ fraction in a few donors.

This chain links TRBV20-1 with TRBJ2-5; D is undetermined. The specimen comprised PBMCs from blood, sampled on the day of vaccination. The clonotype originates from a man between 50 and 59 years old who received an inactivated influenza vaccine. In nucleotides, the CDR3 is TGCAGTGCTAGACTGCCCCCAGAGACCCAGTACTTC. Protein: CSARLPPETQYF.